This entry lists 10 T cell receptor beta chains sequenced from one sample in a study of tumor and adjacent non-tumor tissue in lung cancer. Three rounds of nested PCR, following a modified ARM-PCR protocol, produced the TCRbeta library. In TCRdb, the multiplex PCR reads were re-called with MiXCR into one record per CDR3 protein. The table shows 80,000 to 130,000 distinct CDR3 sequences, with roughly two thirds occurring only once. The template was RNA from unsorted bulk tissue. Distant lung tissue was collected more than 3 cm away from the tumor edge. The material sequenced was distant non-tumor lung tissue. The source is a man under 40 with non-small cell lung cancer.

For this clonotype: The CDR3 ends on some other residue instead of the conserved phenylalanine or tryptophan, so this is likely a read error. This chain links TRBV11-2 with TRBJ2-3; D may be TRBD1 or TRBD2 (5 bases each). The CDR3 extends over 16 amino acids. With 4 bases removed from V and 1 base from J, the gap between germline ends came to 15 bases. Germline V gene lookup returns CDR1 SGHAT and CDR2 FQNNGV. The CDR3 reads CASSSDWRGGTDTQYL. The CDR3 region has the DNA TGTGCCAGCAGCTCAGACTGGCGAGGGGGCACAGATACGCAGTATTTA.

In the case of this clonotype: This may come from a read error, since a much larger clone is one base off. V gene TRBV20-1 combines with J gene TRBJ1-5, with TRBD1 as a possible D gene (5 bases). CDR1 and CDR2 from the germline V gene are DFQATT and SNEGSKA (reference sequence). The CDR3 runs 13 residues. V lost 6 bases and J 3 bases, leaving 12 bases between the germline ends. This CDR3 reads CSARGRANQPQHF. In nucleotides, the CDR3 is TGCAGTGCAAGGGGCAGGGCCAATCAGCCCCAGCATTTT.

J is TRBJ2-3 and V is TRBV11-2, with TRBD1 matching 8 bases. The CDR3 extends over 16 amino acids. V dropped 6 bases and J dropped 1; count of bases not matched to a gene: 9. CDR1 is SGHAT, CDR2 FQNNGV, per germline. CDR3 sequence: CASSTRAGGGTDTQYF. CDR3 sequence (DNA): TGTGCCAGCAGTACGCGGGCAGGGGGCGGCACAGATACGCAGTATTTT.

The chain combines TRBV29-1 with TRBJ2-7; a weak D match, TRBD1 (5 bases). V shed 4 bases and J shed 1 base, with 11 bases lying between them. Per germline, CDR1 SQVTM and CDR2 ANQGSEA. The CDR3 has 13 amino acids. CDR3 region: CSVAWGISYEQYF. DNA for the CDR3: TGCAGCGTTGCGTGGGGCATATCCTACGAGCAGTACTTC.

Concerning this clonotype: This sequence may be a read error, since a much larger clone differs from it by one base. The V gene is TRBV20-1, the J gene TRBJ2-1, with 9 bases that match TRBD2. From germline, CDR1 is DFQATT and CDR2 SNEGSKA (reference sequence). This CDR3 comprises 14 residues. CDR3 in DNA: TGCAGTGCATTAGCGGGAGCGAAGTACAATGAGCGGTTCTTC. It yields the protein CSALAGAKYNERFF.

The CDR3: CASNGPSGAGGQPQHF. In DNA form, the CDR3 reads TGTGCCAGCAATGGACCCTCTGGCGCGGGCGGTCAGCCCCAGCATTTT. The genes are TRBV2 and TRBJ1-5; D is undetermined. Germline values: CDR1 SNHLY, CDR2 FYNNEI. The CDR3 covers 16 residues. Trimming cost V 7 bases and J 6 bases, with 22 bases left between them.

Concerning this clonotype itself: At one end the junction does not follow the germline gene, possibly because of a read error. The chain carries TRBV10-3 and TRBJ2-2; D is ambiguous. From germline, CDR1 is ENHRY and CDR2 SYGVKD. The CDR3 is 13 amino acids. The CDR3 nucleotides read TGTGCCATCAGGACGGTAAACATCGGGGAGCTGTTTTTT. It translates to CAIRTVNIGELFF.

A note on this clonotype: One end of the junction is discordant with germline, which a read error may explain. The chain uses TRBV4-2 and TRBJ2-3; 7 bases line up with TRBD2. There are 15 residues in the CDR3. Germline V CDR1 and CDR2: LGHNA, YNFKEQ. CDR3 sequence reads: CTSSQDRRGADTQYF. CDR3 DNA: TGTACCAGCAGCCAAGATCGCCGGGGGGCAGATACGCAGTATTTT.

The rearrangement joins TRBV5-6 to TRBJ2-5, with no clear D. Germline CDR1 and CDR2: SGHDT and YYEEEE. V lost 5 bases and J lost 5, with 25 bases in between. The CDR3 has 17 residues. The DNA for the CDR3 is TGTGCCAGCAGTACAGAGTCTGAGAGCATCACGAGGGAGACCCAGTACTTC. This sequence encodes CASSTESESITRETQYF.

This clonotype was counted between two and nine times. A much larger clone differs from this one at a single base, so this may be a read error. This chain uses TRBV20-1 with TRBJ2-7, with 8 bases fitting TRBD1. The length of the CDR3 is 12 residues. Germline CDR1 DFQATT, CDR2 SNEGSKA (reference sequence). Trimming cost V 5 bases and J 7 bases; bases outside gene matches: 7. The CDR3 sequence is CSAGRTGKEQYF. CDR3 DNA: TGCAGTGCTGGAAGGACAGGGAAGGAGCAGTACTTC.